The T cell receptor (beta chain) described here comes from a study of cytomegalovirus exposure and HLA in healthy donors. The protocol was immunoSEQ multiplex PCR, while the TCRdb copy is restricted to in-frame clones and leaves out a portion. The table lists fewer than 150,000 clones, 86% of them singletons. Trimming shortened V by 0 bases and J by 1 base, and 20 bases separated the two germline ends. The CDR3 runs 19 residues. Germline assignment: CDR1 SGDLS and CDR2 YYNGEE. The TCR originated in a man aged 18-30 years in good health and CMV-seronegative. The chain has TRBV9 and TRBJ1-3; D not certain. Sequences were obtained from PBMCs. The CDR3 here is CASSVVSLGRRASGNTIYF. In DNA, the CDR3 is TGTGCCAGCAGCGTAGTTTCCCTTGGACGGAGGGCGTCTGGAAACACCATATATTTT.